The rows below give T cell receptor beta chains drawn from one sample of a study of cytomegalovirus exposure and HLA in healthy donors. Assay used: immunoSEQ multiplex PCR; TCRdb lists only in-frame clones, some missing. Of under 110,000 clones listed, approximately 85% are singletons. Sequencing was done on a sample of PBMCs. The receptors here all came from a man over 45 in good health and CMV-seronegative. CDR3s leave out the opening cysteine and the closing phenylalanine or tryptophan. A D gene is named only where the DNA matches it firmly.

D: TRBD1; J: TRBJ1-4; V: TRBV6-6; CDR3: ASRNRGLTNEKLF
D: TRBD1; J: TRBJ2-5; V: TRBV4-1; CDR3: ASSLDRDGETQY
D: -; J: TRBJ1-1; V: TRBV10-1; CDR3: ASRPGLLDTEAF
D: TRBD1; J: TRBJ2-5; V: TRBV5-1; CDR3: ASSWGIDRAVGETQY
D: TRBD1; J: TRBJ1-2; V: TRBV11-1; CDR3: ASSPNWQGAGYT
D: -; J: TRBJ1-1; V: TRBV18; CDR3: ASSRTDSTEAF
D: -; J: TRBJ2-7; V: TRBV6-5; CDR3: ASSRTGFYEQY
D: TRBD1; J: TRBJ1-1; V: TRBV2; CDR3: ASTGGSNTEAF
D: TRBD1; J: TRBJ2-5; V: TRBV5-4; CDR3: ASSRLDRGQETQY
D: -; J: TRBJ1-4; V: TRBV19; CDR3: ASSLGADEKLF
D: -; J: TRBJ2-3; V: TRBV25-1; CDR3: ASSEYTGRGDTQY
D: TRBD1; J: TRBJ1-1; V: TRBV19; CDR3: ASSRYLDRGNTEAF
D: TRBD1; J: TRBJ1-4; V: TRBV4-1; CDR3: ASSQLYRGRGKLF
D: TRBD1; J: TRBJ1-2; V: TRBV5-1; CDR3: ASSLVSGTGFYGYT
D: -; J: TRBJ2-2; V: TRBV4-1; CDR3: ASSTWGAGGPGELF
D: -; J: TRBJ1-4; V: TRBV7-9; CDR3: ASSFGSGKLF
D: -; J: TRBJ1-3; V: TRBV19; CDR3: AVLLGNTIY
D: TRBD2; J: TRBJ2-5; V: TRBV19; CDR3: ASSIPGRGEETQY
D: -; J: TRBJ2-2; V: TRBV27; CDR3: ASSSISGYTGELF
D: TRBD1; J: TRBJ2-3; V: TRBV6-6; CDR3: ASNRQGVSTDTQY
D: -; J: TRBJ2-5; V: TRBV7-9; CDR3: SSSLRVGETQY
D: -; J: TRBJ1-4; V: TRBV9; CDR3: ASSVGGGEKLF
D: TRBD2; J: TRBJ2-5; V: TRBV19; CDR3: ASSDWGGLKTQY
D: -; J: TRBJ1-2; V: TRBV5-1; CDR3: ASSAPLGGAGGYT
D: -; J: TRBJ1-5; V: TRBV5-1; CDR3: ASSLSGDGQPQH
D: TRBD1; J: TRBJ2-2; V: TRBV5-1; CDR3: ASSLETGSVTGELF
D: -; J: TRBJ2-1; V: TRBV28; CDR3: AISRNSYNEQF
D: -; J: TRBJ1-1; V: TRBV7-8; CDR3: ASSLLVRVNTEAF
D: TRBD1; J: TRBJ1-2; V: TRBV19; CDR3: ASSDRGLDYT
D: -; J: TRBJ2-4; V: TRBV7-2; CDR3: ASSQAPLQGEEN
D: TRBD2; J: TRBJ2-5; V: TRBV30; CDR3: AWSGRVAGLRGTQY